This record covers a single TCR beta chain. Produced via immunoSEQ multiplex PCR; TCRdb's table is partial and in-frame only. Among 150,000 or so clones, 90% to 95% were seen once, and the ten largest hold around 13%. These data are taken from a study of control samples from healthy donors and cancer patients. The CDR3 has 12 amino acids. Trimming pared 5 bases from V and 8 bases from J, leaving 10 bases between. The TCR originated in a man aged 40-55 years in good health. Sample: blood. This chain joins TRBV12-3 or TRBV12-4 and TRBJ2-1, with D perhaps matching TRBD1 (5 bases). CDR3 protein: CASSKQEDEQFF. In DNA, the CDR3 is TGTGCCAGCAGTAAACAGGAAGATGAGCAGTTCTTC.